These T cell receptor beta chains were read from a single sample in a study of regulatory T cells in long-lasting Graves disease. Using its own MiXCR run on the multiplex PCR reads, TCRdb lists one record per CDR3 protein. Here the sample spans about 660,000 distinct CDR3 sequences, 30% being singletons. The sample consisted of peripheral blood mononuclear cells (PBMCs), taken when the disease was refractory, from a patient treated with antithyroid drugs. These receptors were collected from a female donor with Graves disease. Each CDR3 is given with its conserved first and last residue. The D gene is left open where the match is weak. Only part of the rows carry a size: once, few, many, or a class if the clone is expanded.

clone_size: few
v_call: TRBV6-1
d_call: TRBD2
j_call: TRBJ2-5
cdr3_aa: CASTTSAYQETQYF
cdr3_nt: TGTGCCAGCACCACTAGCGCGTACCAAGAGACCCAGTACTTC

clone_size: -
v_call: TRBV5-1
d_call: -
j_call: TRBJ1-1
cdr3_aa: CASRTQGVNTEAFF
cdr3_nt: TGCGCCAGCCGCACACAGGGAGTGAACACTGAAGCTTTCTTT

clone_size: few
v_call: TRBV11-2
d_call: TRBD1
j_call: TRBJ2-7
cdr3_aa: CASSLGTGVAYEQYF
cdr3_nt: TGTGCCAGCAGCTTAGGGACAGGGGTCGCCTACGAGCAGTACTTC

clone_size: few
v_call: TRBV5-1
d_call: -
j_call: TRBJ2-1
cdr3_aa: CASSLEPGSYNEQFF
cdr3_nt: TGCGCCAGCAGCTTGGAACCAGGGTCCTACAATGAGCAGTTCTTC

clone_size: -
v_call: TRBV12-5
d_call: TRBD1
j_call: TRBJ2-3
cdr3_aa: CASGFNLRDRATTDTQYF
cdr3_nt: TGTGCTAGTGGTTTCAACCTCCGGGACAGGGCGACCACAGATACGCAGTATTTT

clone_size: -
v_call: TRBV6-1
d_call: TRBD2
j_call: TRBJ2-1
cdr3_aa: CASSEQAGVYNEQFF
cdr3_nt: TGTGCCAGCAGTGAACAAGCGGGAGTGTACAATGAGCAGTTCTTC

clone_size: many
v_call: TRBV13
d_call: -
j_call: TRBJ2-5
cdr3_aa: CASSFHSGQGETQYF
cdr3_nt: TGTGCCAGCAGCTTCCATAGCGGACAAGGAGAGACCCAGTACTTC

clone_size: once
v_call: TRBV19
d_call: -
j_call: TRBJ2-1
cdr3_aa: CASRAGPINEQFF
cdr3_nt: TGTGCCAGTAGGGCGGGACCTATTAACGAGCAGTTCTTC

clone_size: -
v_call: TRBV13
d_call: -
j_call: TRBJ2-1
cdr3_aa: CASSTRLVAEQFF
cdr3_nt: TGTGCCAGCAGCACGAGACTAGTGGCTGAGCAGTTCTTC

clone_size: -
v_call: TRBV6-2/TRBV6-3
d_call: TRBD1
j_call: TRBJ1-3
cdr3_aa: CASSYSRDSGSTIYF
cdr3_nt: TGTGCCAGCAGTTACTCAAGGGACAGTGGAAGCACCATATATTTT

clone_size: many
v_call: TRBV28
d_call: TRBD1
j_call: TRBJ2-2
cdr3_aa: CASYPRGRDTGELFF
cdr3_nt: TGTGCCAGTTACCCCAGGGGGCGGGACACCGGGGAGCTGTTTTTT

clone_size: -
v_call: TRBV27
d_call: -
j_call: TRBJ2-7
cdr3_aa: CASRAGDNPYEQYF
cdr3_nt: TGTGCCAGCAGAGCCGGCGACAACCCTTACGAGCAGTACTTC

clone_size: -
v_call: TRBV27
d_call: TRBD1
j_call: TRBJ1-4
cdr3_aa: CASRNLQGAFEKLFF
cdr3_nt: TGTGCCAGCAGGAACTTACAGGGGGCGTTTGAAAAACTGTTTTTT

clone_size: few
v_call: TRBV7-3
d_call: -
j_call: TRBJ1-6
cdr3_aa: CASSSSLNSPLHF
cdr3_nt: TGTGCCAGCAGCTCCTCGCTTAATTCACCCCTCCACTTT

clone_size: many
v_call: TRBV15
d_call: -
j_call: TRBJ1-1
cdr3_aa: CATSRKGVVNTEAFF
cdr3_nt: TGTGCCACCAGCAGAAAGGGGGTCGTGAACACTGAAGCTTTCTTT

clone_size: many
v_call: TRBV6-1
d_call: TRBD2
j_call: TRBJ2-7
cdr3_aa: CASSRGLAGPYEQYF
cdr3_nt: TGTGCCAGCAGTAGAGGACTAGCGGGACCCTACGAGCAGTACTTC

clone_size: -
v_call: TRBV6-1
d_call: TRBD2
j_call: TRBJ2-7
cdr3_aa: CASAEGMAGGVGYEQYF
cdr3_nt: TGTGCCAGCGCTGAAGGAATGGCGGGAGGGGTTGGCTACGAGCAGTACTTC

clone_size: once
v_call: TRBV5-1
d_call: -
j_call: TRBJ2-1
cdr3_aa: CASSLGTIDEQFF
cdr3_nt: TGCGCCAGCAGCTTGGGGACTATCGATGAGCAGTTCTTC

clone_size: few
v_call: TRBV7-2
d_call: -
j_call: TRBJ1-5
cdr3_aa: CASSRTRHQPQHF
cdr3_nt: TGTGCCAGCAGTCGAACCCGACATCAGCCCCAGCATTTT

clone_size: many
v_call: TRBV11-2
d_call: -
j_call: TRBJ2-7
cdr3_aa: CASSLRYEQYF
cdr3_nt: TGTGCCAGCAGCCTCAGATACGAGCAGTACTTC

clone_size: -
v_call: TRBV6-9
d_call: TRBD1
j_call: TRBJ1-6
cdr3_aa: CASSYAMGTGGYNSPLHF
cdr3_nt: TGTGCCAGCAGTTACGCGATGGGGACAGGGGGTTATAATTCACCCCTCCACTTT

clone_size: -
v_call: TRBV3-1
d_call: -
j_call: TRBJ1-6
cdr3_aa: CAGSQNHAASPLHF
cdr3_nt: TGTGCCGGCAGCCAAAACCATGCGGCTTCACCCCTCCACTTT

clone_size: few
v_call: TRBV20-1
d_call: TRBD2
j_call: TRBJ2-6
cdr3_aa: CSAPRSWREGRSSGANVLTF
cdr3_nt: TGCAGTGCCCCCCGGTCATGGCGGGAGGGCCGAAGCTCTGGGGCCAACGTCCTGACTTTC

clone_size: -
v_call: TRBV3-1
d_call: -
j_call: TRBJ2-7
cdr3_aa: CASSRRAVSYEQYF
cdr3_nt: TGTGCCAGCAGCCGTCGGGCGGTCTCCTACGAGCAGTACTTC